In this sample, the clone carrying this TCR beta chain turned up once. Its antigen is currently unknown. The authors ran a second PCR of about 7 to 11 cycles using a sample-barcoded 5' primer and a J-beta primer mix. TCRdb independently ran MiXCR on the 5' RACE reads; one entry per CDR3 protein. The data contain about 650,000 distinct CDR3 sequences, about 30% of them singletons. Each sample provided at least 5.5 micrograms of extracted total RNA. Germline V gene sequence: CDR1 KGHSH, CDR2 LQKENI. There are 15 residues in the CDR3. J gave up 5 bases and V 3 bases, and 6 bases lay outside the gene matches. This entry belongs to a study of blood T cells in healthy people across ages. Overall study results and limits: It was held that diversity estimates obtained from one million T cells represented underestimates. Shifts in expanded clonotypes may have been confounded by donor CMV status, which was unknown.

Sequencing input: blood. V gene TRBV18 combines with J gene TRBJ1-1; 10 bases are shared with TRBD1. The receptor's source is a woman older than 75 in good health. In DNA, the CDR3 is TGTGCCAGCTCACCGATCGGACAGGGGGTTACTGAAGCTTTCTTT. Translated, it gives CASSPIGQGVTEAFF.